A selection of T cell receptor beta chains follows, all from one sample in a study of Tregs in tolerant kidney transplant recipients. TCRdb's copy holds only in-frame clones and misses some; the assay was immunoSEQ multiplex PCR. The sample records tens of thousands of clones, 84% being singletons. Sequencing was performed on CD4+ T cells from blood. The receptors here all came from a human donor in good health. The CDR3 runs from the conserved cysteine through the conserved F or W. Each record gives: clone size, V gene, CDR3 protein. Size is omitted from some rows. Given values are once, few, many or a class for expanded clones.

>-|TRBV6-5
CASSRGGYSSYEQYF
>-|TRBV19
CASSRGTGGDTSGNTIYF
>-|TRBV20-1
CSGWAGYGYTF
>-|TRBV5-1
CARSTDTQYF
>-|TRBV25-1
CASAILNTGELFF
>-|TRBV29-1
CSVEDASGRLETQYF
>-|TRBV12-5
CASGLVQAEQFF
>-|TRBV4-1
CASSQGVLAGGYEQYF
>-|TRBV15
CATSQDRGYSHLYEQYF
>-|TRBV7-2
CASSLDAPPWDTQYF
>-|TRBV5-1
CASSLDVHERAQQYF
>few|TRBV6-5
CASSYNGRSNSPLHF
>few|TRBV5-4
CASSLRDQPQHF